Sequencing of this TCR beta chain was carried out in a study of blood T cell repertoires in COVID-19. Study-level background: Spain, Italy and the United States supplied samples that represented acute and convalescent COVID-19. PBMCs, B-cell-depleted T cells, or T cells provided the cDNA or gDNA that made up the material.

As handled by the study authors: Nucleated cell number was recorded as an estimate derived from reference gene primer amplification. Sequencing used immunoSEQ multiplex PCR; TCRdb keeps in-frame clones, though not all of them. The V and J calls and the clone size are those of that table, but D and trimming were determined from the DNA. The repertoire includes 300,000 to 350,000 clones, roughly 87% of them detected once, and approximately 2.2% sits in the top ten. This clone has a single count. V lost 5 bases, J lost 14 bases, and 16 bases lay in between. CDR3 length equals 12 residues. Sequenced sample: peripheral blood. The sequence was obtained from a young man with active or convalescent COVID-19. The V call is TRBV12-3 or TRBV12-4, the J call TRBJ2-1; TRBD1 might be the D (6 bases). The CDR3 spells CASSPPGNREFF. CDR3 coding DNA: TGTGCCAGCAGTCCTCCCGGCAACAGGGAGTTCTTC.